This T cell receptor beta chain was recorded in a study of cytomegalovirus exposure and HLA in healthy donors. Study-wide findings and caveats: Reports showed the classifier diagnosing cytomegalovirus status with high specificity and sensitivity. TCR beta sequences reportedly predicted the HLA-A and HLA-B alleles of most subjects accurately.

This clone was seen only a few times. The antigen is not known. These donors, healthy bone marrow donors, were studied. V dropped 0 bases and J dropped 5 bases, with 10 bases sitting between them. The CDR3 totals 14 residues. The germline V gene encodes CDR1 MGHRA and CDR2 YSYEKL. The PCR made use of 60 Vbeta and 13 Jbeta primers. The method was immunoSEQ multiplex PCR; TCRdb's version includes in-frame clones alone and lacks a portion of them. The sample comprises roughly 97,000 clones, roughly a tenth of which are singletons, and about 5% rests with the top ten. What was sequenced was PBMCs. The chain recombines TRBV4-1 with TRBJ2-5, with D hard to call. The receptor comes from a man aged 45-65 years in good health and CMV-seropositive. CDR3 sequence (DNA): TGCGCCAGCAGCCAAGATGTGAACAGCGAGACCCAGTACTTC. Translated: CASSQDVNSETQYF.